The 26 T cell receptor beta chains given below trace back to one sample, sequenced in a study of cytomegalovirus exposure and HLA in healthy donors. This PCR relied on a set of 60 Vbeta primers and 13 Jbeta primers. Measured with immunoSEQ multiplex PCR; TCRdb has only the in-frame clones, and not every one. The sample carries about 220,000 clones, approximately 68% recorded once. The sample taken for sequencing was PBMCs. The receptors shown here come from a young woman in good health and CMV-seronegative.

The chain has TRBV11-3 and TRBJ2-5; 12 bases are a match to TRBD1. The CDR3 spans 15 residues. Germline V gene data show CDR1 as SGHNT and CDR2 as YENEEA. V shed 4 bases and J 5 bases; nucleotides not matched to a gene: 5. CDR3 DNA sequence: TGTGCCAGCAGCTGGACCGGGACAGGGGGCGAGACCCAGTACTTC. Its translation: CASSWTGTGGETQYF. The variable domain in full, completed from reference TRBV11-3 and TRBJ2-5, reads EAGVVQSPRYKIIEKKQPVAFWCNPISGHNTLYWYLQNLGQGPELLIRYENEEAVDDSQLPKDRFSAERLKGVDSTLKIQPAELGDSAVYLCASSWTGTGGETQYFGPGTRLLVL.

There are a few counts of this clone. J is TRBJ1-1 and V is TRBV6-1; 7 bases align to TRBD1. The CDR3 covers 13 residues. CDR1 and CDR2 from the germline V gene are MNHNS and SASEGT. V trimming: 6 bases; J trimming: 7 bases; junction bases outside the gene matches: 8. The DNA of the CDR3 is TGTGCCAGCAGACATCACCGGGACAGTGAAGCTTTCTTT. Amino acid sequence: CASRHHRDSEAFF.

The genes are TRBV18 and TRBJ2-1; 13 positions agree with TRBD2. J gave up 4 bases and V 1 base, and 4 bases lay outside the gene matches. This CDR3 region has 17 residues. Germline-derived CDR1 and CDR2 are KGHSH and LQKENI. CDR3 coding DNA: TGTGCCAGCTCACCACAGGGACTAGCGGGGCGGTACAATGAGCAGTTCTTC. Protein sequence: CASSPQGLAGRYNEQFF.

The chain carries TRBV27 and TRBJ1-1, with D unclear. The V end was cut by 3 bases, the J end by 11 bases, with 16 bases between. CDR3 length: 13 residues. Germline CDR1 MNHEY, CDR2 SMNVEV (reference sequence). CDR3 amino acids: CASSFRSPLRAFF. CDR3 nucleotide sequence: TGTGCCAGCAGTTTCCGGTCTCCCCTGAGGGCTTTCTTT.

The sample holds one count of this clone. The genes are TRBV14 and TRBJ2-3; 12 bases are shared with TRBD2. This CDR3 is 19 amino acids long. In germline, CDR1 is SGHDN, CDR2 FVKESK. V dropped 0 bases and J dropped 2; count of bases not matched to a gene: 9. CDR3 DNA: TGTGCCAGCAGCCAAGACCCCAGACTAGCGGGAGAGTACACAGATACGCAGTATTTT. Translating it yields CASSQDPRLAGEYTDTQYF.

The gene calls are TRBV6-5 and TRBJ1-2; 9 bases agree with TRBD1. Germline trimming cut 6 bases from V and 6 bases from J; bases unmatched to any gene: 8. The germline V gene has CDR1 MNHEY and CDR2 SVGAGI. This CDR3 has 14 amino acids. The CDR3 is CASSRDRETNGYTF. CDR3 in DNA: TGTGCCAGCAGCCGGGACAGGGAGACGAATGGCTACACCTTC.

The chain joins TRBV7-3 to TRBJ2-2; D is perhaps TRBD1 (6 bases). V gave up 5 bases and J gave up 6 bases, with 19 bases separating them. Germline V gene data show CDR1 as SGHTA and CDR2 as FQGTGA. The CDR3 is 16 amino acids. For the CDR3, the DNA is TGTGCCAGCAGCCCGACCAGGGGTATACGAGCCGGGGAGCTGTTTTTT. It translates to CASSPTRGIRAGELFF.

DNA of the CDR3: TGTGCCAGCAGCTTAGGCCCGGGGGACAGGGCGACAATGAGGCAGTTCTTC. It yields the protein CASSLGPGDRATMRQFF. The chain combines TRBV11-3 with TRBJ2-1; 9 bases map to TRBD1. From germline, CDR1 is SGHNT and CDR2 YENEEA. The length of the CDR3 is 17 residues. With V trimmed by 1 base and J by 12 bases, 16 bases remained unmatched.

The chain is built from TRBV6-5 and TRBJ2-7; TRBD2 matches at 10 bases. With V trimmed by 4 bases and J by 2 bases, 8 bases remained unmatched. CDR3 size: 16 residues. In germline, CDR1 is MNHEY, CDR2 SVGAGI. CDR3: CASSSGLAAHAYEQYF. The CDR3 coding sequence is TGTGCCAGCAGTTCTGGACTAGCGGCTCATGCCTACGAGCAGTACTTC.

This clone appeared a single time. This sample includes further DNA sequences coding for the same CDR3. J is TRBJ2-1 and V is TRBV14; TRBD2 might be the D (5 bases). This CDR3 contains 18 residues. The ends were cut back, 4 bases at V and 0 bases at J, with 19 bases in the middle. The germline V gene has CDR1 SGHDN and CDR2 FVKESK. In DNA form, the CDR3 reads TGTGCCAGCAGCCCGCTCCGCGGGCAGGTTCCCTCCTACAATGAGCAGTTCTTC. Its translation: CASSPLRGQVPSYNEQFF. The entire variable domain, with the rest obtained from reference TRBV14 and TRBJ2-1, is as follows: EAGVTQFPSHSVIEKGQTVTLRCDPISGHDNLYWYRRVMGKEIKFLLHFVKESKQDESGMPNNRFLAERTGGTYSTLKVQPAELEDSGVYFCASSPLRGQVPSYNEQFFGPGTRLTVL.

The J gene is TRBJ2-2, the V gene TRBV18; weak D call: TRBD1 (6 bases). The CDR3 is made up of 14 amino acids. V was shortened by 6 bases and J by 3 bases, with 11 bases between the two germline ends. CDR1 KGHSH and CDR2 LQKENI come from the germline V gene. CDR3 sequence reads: CASSPDRDTGELFF. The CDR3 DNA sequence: TGTGCCAGCTCTCCGGACAGAGACACCGGGGAGCTGTTTTTT.

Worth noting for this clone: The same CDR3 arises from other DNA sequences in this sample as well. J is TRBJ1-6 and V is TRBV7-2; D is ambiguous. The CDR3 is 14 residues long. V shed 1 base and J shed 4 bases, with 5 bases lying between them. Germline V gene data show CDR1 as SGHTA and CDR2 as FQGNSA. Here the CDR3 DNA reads TGTGCCAGCAGCTTAGACGGTTATAATTCACCCCTCCACTTT. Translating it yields CASSLDGYNSPLHF.

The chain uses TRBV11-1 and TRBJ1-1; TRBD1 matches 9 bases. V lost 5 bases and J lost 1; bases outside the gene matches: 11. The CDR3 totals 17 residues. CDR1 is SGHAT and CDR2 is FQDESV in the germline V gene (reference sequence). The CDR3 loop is CASSPRDRVLGNTEAFF. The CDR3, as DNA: TGTGCCAGCAGCCCACGGGACAGGGTCCTCGGGAACACTGAAGCTTTCTTT. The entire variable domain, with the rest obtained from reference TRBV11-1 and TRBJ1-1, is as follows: EAEVAQSPRYKITEKSQAVAFWCDPISGHATLYWYRQILGQGPELLVQFQDESVVDDSQLPKDRFSAERLKGVDSTLKIQPAELGDSAMYLCASSPRDRVLGNTEAFFGQGTRLTVV.

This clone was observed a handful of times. The CDR3 region is CASSAAGGPFFQFF. CDR3 nucleotides: TGTGCCAGTAGTGCGGCGGGGGGCCCCTTTTTTCAGTTCTTC. The gene calls are TRBV19 and TRBJ2-1; 8 bases fit TRBD2. V was clipped by 5 bases and J by 13 bases; unmatched bases: 13. CDR3 length: 14 amino acids. The V gene's germline CDR1 is LNHDA and CDR2 SQIVND (reference sequence).

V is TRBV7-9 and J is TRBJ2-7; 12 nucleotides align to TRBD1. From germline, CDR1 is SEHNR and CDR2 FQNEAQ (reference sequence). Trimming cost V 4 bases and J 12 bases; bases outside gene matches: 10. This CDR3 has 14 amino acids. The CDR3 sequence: CASSSGEGDRGPYF. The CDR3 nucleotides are TGTGCCAGCAGCTCAGGCGAAGGGGACAGGGGGCCGTACTTC.

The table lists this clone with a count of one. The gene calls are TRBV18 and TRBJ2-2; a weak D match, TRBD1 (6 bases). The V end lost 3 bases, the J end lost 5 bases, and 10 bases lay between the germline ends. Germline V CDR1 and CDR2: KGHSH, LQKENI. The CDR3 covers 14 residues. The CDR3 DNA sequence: TGTGCCAGCTCACCGGGACAAGGTACCGGGGAGCTGTTTTTT. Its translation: CASSPGQGTGELFF.

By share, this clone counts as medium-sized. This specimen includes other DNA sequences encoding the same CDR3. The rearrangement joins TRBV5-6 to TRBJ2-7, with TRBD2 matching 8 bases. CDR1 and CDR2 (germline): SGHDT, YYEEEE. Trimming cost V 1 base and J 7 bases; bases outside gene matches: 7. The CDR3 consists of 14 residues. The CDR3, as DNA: TGTGCCAGCAGCTTGCTGCGGGGGGCGCGGGAGCAGTACTTC. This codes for CASSLLRGAREQYF.

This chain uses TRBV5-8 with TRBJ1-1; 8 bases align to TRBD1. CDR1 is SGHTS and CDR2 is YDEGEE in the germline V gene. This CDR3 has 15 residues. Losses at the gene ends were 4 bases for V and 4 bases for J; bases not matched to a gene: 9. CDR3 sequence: CASSTRMTGATEAFF. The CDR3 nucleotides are TGTGCCAGCAGCACGAGGATGACAGGGGCCACTGAAGCTTTCTTT.

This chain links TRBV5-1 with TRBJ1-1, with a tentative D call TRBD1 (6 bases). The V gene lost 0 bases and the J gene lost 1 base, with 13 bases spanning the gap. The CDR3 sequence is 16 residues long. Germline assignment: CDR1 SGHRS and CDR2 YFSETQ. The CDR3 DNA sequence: TGCGCCAGCAGCTTGGTTGGGGGGGCGAGGAACACTGAAGCTTTCTTT. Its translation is CASSLVGGARNTEAFF.

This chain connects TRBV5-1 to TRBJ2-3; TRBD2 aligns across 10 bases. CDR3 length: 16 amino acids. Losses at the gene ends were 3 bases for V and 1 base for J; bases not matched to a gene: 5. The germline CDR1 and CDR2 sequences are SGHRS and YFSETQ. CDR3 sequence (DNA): TGCGCCAGCAGCTACATAGCGGGAGGAGGCACAGATACGCAGTATTTT. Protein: CASSYIAGGGTDTQYF. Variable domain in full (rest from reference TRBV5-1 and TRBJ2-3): KAGVTQTPRYLIKTRGQQVTLSCSPISGHRSVSWYQQTPGQGLQFLFEYFSETQRNKGNFPGRFSGRQFSNSRSEMNVSTLELGDSALYLCASSYIAGGGTDTQYFGPGTRLTVL.

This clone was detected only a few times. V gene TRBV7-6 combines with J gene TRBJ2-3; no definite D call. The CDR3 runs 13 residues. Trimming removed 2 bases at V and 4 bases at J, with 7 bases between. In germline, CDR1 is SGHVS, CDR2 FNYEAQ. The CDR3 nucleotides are TGTGCCAGCAGCTTATTACTGTCAGATACGCAGTATTTT. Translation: CASSLLLSDTQYF.

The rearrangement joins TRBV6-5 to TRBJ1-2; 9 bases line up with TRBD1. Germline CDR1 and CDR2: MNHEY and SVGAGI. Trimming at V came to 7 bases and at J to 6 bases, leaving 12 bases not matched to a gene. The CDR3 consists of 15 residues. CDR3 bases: TGTGCCAGCACTCTCTTAGGGACAGGGACGAATGGCTACACCTTC. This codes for CASTLLGTGTNGYTF.

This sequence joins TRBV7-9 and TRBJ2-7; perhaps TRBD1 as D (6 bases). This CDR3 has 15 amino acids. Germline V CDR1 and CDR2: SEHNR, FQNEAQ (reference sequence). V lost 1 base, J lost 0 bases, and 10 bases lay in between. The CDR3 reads CASSLVRQDSYEQYF. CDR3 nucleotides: TGTGCCAGCAGCTTAGTTAGACAGGACTCCTACGAGCAGTACTTC.

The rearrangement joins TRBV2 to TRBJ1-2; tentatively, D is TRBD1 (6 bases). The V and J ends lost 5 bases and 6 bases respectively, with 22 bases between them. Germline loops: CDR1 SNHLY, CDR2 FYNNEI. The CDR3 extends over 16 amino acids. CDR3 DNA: TGTGCCAGCAGTTGGCTGGGGGCAGGGAATTTTAATGGCTACACCTTC. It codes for CASSWLGAGNFNGYTF.

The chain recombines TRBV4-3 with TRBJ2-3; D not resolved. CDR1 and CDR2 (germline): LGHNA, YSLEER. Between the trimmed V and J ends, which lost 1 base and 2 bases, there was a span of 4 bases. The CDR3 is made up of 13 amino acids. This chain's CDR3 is CASSQAPTDTQYF. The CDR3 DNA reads TGCGCCAGCAGCCAAGCTCCCACAGATACGCAGTATTTT.

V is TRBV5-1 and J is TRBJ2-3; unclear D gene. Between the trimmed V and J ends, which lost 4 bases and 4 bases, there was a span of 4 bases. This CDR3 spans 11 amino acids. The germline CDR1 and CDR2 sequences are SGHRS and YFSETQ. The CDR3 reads CASSQSDTQYF. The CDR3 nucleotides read TGCGCCAGCAGCCAGTCAGATACGCAGTATTTT.